The rows below give T cell receptor beta chains drawn from one sample of a study of spatial heterogeneity in lung cancer. TCRdb processed the 5' RACE reads anew with MiXCR; each CDR3 protein has one entry. The sample has tens of thousands of distinct CDR3 sequences; roughly 9.5% are singletons. The specimen comprised PBMCs, sampled at surgery. These receptors were collected from a male donor with early-stage non-small cell lung cancer. The CDR3 runs from the conserved cysteine through the conserved F or W. The order of the fields is J gene, D gene, clone size, V gene, CDR3 protein, CDR3 DNA. A D gene is named only where the DNA matches it firmly. Only some rows state a clone size, as once, few, many or a class for expanded clones.

j_call: TRBJ2-1; d_call: TRBD2; clone_size: many; v_call: TRBV19; cdr3_aa: CASSMGKVAGGLYNEQFF; cdr3_nt: TGTGCCAGTAGTATGGGCAAGGTAGCGGGAGGACTATACAATGAGCAGTTCTTC
j_call: TRBJ1-1; d_call: TRBD1; clone_size: few; v_call: TRBV20-1; cdr3_aa: CSASTGGRENTEAFF; cdr3_nt: TGCAGTGCTTCGACAGGGGGCAGAGAAAACACTGAAGCTTTCTTT
j_call: TRBJ2-6; d_call: .; clone_size: .; v_call: TRBV28; cdr3_aa: CASSLRSSGANVLTF; cdr3_nt: TGTGCCAGCAGTTTACGCAGCTCTGGGGCCAACGTCCTGACTTTC
j_call: TRBJ1-5; d_call: .; clone_size: many; v_call: TRBV7-2; cdr3_aa: CASSLGYRNSNQPQHF; cdr3_nt: TGTGCCAGCAGCTTAGGGTACAGGAATAGCAATCAGCCCCAGCATTTT
j_call: TRBJ2-3; d_call: .; clone_size: .; v_call: TRBV7-9; cdr3_aa: CVSSWSTDTQYF; cdr3_nt: TGTGTCAGCAGCTGGAGCACAGATACGCAGTATTTT
j_call: TRBJ2-3; d_call: TRBD2; clone_size: .; v_call: TRBV19; cdr3_aa: CASSSRLAGGDTQYF; cdr3_nt: TGTGCCAGTAGTTCCAGACTAGCGGGGGGAGATACGCAGTATTTT
j_call: TRBJ2-5; d_call: .; clone_size: medium-sized; v_call: TRBV5-4; cdr3_aa: CASSLDRETQYF; cdr3_nt: TGTGCCAGCAGCTTGGACCGAGAGACCCAGTACTTC
j_call: TRBJ1-5; d_call: .; clone_size: few; v_call: TRBV10-3; cdr3_aa: CAISEGFYSSQPQHF; cdr3_nt: TGTGCCATCAGTGAAGGGTTCTATAGCAGTCAGCCCCAGCATTTT
j_call: TRBJ1-2; d_call: .; clone_size: few; v_call: TRBV2; cdr3_aa: CASSEQGNYGYTF; cdr3_nt: TGTGCCAGCAGTGAACAGGGAAACTATGGCTACACCTTC
j_call: TRBJ2-7; d_call: .; clone_size: .; v_call: TRBV5-4; cdr3_aa: CASSTGGGYEQYF; cdr3_nt: TGTGCCAGCAGTACAGGGGGGGGATACGAGCAGTACTTC
j_call: TRBJ2-1; d_call: .; clone_size: .; v_call: TRBV7-2; cdr3_aa: CASGDAYNEQFF; cdr3_nt: TGTGCCAGCGGCGACGCCTACAATGAGCAGTTCTTC
j_call: TRBJ2-1; d_call: TRBD1; clone_size: .; v_call: TRBV29-1; cdr3_aa: CSVETNSGTGGYNEQFF; cdr3_nt: TGCAGCGTTGAAACTAATTCCGGGACAGGGGGCTACAATGAGCAGTTCTTC
j_call: TRBJ1-1; d_call: .; clone_size: .; v_call: TRBV15; cdr3_aa: CATSRDPGHSEAFF; cdr3_nt: TGTGCCACCAGCAGAGACCCGGGACACAGTGAAGCTTTCTTT
j_call: TRBJ2-7; d_call: .; clone_size: few; v_call: TRBV5-5; cdr3_aa: CASSLEGVPSYEQYF; cdr3_nt: TGTGCCAGCAGCTTGGAGGGAGTGCCTTCCTACGAGCAGTACTTC
j_call: TRBJ1-2; d_call: TRBD1; clone_size: once; v_call: TRBV5-6; cdr3_aa: CASSTTRARQGVFYGYTF; cdr3_nt: TGTGCCAGCAGCACCACCCGCGCCAGACAGGGGGTCTTCTATGGCTACACCTTC
j_call: TRBJ2-5; d_call: TRBD2; clone_size: few; v_call: TRBV5-1; cdr3_aa: CASSLAPAGVGETQYF; cdr3_nt: TGCGCCAGCAGCTTGGCCCCAGCGGGAGTGGGAGAGACCCAGTACTTC